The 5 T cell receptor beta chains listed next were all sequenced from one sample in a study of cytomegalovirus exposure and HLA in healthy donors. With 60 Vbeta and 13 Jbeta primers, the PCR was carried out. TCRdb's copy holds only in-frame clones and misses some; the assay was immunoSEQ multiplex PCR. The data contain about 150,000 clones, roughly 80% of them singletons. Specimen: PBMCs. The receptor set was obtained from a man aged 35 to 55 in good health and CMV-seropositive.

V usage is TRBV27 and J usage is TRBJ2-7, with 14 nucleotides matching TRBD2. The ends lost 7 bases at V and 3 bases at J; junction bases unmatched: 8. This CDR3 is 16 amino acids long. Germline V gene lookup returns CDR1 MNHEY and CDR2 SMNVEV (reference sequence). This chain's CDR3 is CASNFRTSGRYYEQYF. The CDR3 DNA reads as TGTGCCAGCAATTTTAGGACTAGCGGGAGGTACTACGAGCAGTACTTC.

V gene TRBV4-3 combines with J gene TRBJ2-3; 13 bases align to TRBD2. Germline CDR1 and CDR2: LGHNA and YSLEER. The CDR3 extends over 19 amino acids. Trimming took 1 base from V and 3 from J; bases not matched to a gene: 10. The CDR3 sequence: CASSQVGLAGSQETDTQYF. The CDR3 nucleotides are TGCGCCAGCAGCCAAGTGGGACTAGCGGGATCTCAAGAGACAGATACGCAGTATTTT.

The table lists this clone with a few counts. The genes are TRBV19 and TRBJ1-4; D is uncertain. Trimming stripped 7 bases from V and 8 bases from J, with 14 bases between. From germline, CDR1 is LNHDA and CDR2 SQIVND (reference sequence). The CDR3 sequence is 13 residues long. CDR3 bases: TGTGCCAGTACTAATCTAGAGGGCGAAAAACTGTTTTTT. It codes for CASTNLEGEKLFF.

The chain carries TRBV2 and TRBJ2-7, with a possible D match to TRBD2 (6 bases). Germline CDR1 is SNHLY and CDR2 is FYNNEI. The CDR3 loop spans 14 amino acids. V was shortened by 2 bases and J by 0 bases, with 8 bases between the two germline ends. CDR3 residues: CASSELASSYEQYF. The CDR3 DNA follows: TGTGCCAGCAGTGAACTAGCGAGCTCCTACGAGCAGTACTTC.

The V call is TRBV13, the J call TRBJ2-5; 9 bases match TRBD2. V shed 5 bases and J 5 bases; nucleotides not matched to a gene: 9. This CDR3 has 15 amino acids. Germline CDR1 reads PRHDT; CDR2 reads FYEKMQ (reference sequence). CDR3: CASSVSGSRLETQYF. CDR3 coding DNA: TGTGCCAGCAGCGTTAGCGGGAGCCGTCTGGAGACCCAGTACTTC.